The sequence of this TCR beta chain was determined in a study of persistence of HIV-infected CD4 T cells. With regard to this clone: The antigen is not known.

CDR3 length equals 13 residues. Trimming cost V 5 bases and J 5 bases; bases outside gene matches: 4. The libraries were made with immunoSEQ version 4 in survey mode. Method: immunoSEQ multiplex PCR; TCRdb's copy keeps in-frame clones and lacks some. Altogether about 60,000 clones are present, 65% to 80% being singletons, with the ten largest covering under 2%. The stimulus was an HIV-1 Gag 15-mer peptide pool, about 1.1 ug/peptide/mL. Memory cells lacking CD40L and CD69 with high CD45RO were sorted. The chain carries TRBV12-3 or TRBV12-4 and TRBJ2-3; 7 bases match TRBD1. Here the sequenced sample was CD4+ T cells sorted from PBMCs after 18-hour stimulation, taken from a patient who received antiretroviral therapy. This clonotype originated in an adult man with HIV who was CMV-seropositive. CDR3 protein: CASSMTGRDTQYF. Written as DNA, the CDR3 is TGTGCCAGCAGTATGACAGGGAGAGATACGCAGTATTTT.